The 21 T cell receptor beta chains listed next were all sequenced from one sample in a study of blood T cell repertoires in COVID-19. This table comes from immunoSEQ multiplex PCR, and its TCRdb copy is limited to in-frame clones, with some not included. The sample has over 150,000 clones, around nine tenths seen once; the top ten hold less than 3%. The sample comprised peripheral blood. Every receptor here comes from a woman older than 75 with COVID-19, enrolled during active disease.

This chain uses TRBV6-1 with TRBJ1-2; 8 bases agree with TRBD1. The germline V gene encodes CDR1 MNHNS and CDR2 SASEGT. Trimming took 2 bases from V and 5 from J; bases not matched to a gene: 7. This CDR3 is 15 amino acids long. The CDR3 DNA reads as TGTGCCAGCAGTGAATGGGCAGGGGGCGGGTATGGCTACACCTTC. Translating gives CASSEWAGGGYGYTF.

This chain connects TRBV28 to TRBJ2-5, with no clear D. Germline V gene lookup returns CDR1 MDHEN and CDR2 SYDVKM. There are 11 residues in the CDR3. Trimming took 5 bases from V and 5 from J, leaving 6 bases between them. The CDR3 loop reads CASSVRETQYF. CDR3 in DNA: TGTGCCAGCAGTGTACGGGAGACCCAGTACTTC.

The chain is built from TRBV12-3 or TRBV12-4 and TRBJ2-3; 7 nucleotides line up with TRBD2. The CDR3 has 13 residues. V shed 10 bases, J shed 6 bases, and the junction held 10 bases outside the gene matches. CDR3: CATASGIWDTQYF. The CDR3 region has the DNA TGTGCCACCGCGAGCGGGATTTGGGATACGCAGTATTTT.

This chain links TRBV28 with TRBJ2-7, with 8 positions matching TRBD2. CDR3 length equals 13 residues. The trim removed 5 bases at V and 2 bases at J, leaving 2 bases unmatched. Germline V gene data show CDR1 as MDHEN and CDR2 as SYDVKM. DNA for the CDR3: TGTGCCAGCAGTGCCGGGAGGGCCTACGAGCAGTACTTC. It is translated as CASSAGRAYEQYF.

The V and J genes are TRBV14 and TRBJ1-1; D perhaps matches TRBD1 (6 bases). From germline, CDR1 is SGHDN and CDR2 FVKESK. Trimming left V 4 bases short and J 1 base short, with 13 bases between. The CDR3 is made up of 15 amino acids. The CDR3, as DNA: TGTGCCAGCAGCCCACAGGGTATGGCGAACACTGAAGCTTTCTTT. It is translated as CASSPQGMANTEAFF.

V is TRBV11-1 and J is TRBJ2-5; 10 bases line up with TRBD2. Germline assignment: CDR1 SGHAT and CDR2 FQDESV (reference sequence). This CDR3 spans 15 amino acids. V lost 6 bases and J lost 5; bases outside the gene matches: 9. The CDR3 DNA reads TGTGCCAGCAGACGTACTAGCGGGATCGGTGAGACCCAGTACTTC. Protein product: CASRRTSGIGETQYF.

Remarks on this clone: Other DNA sequences in the same sample also yield this CDR3. This chain joins TRBV27 and TRBJ2-5; maybe TRBD1 (6 bases). Germline V lookup: CDR1 MNHEY, CDR2 SMNVEV (reference sequence). V gave up 4 bases and J gave up 4 bases, with 10 bases separating them. This CDR3 region has 13 residues. CDR3: CASSSSGVETQYF. As DNA, the CDR3 is TGTGCCAGCAGTTCCTCAGGGGTAGAGACCCAGTACTTC.

J is TRBJ1-1 and V is TRBV19; no firm D call. With 5 bases removed from V and 0 bases from J, the gap between germline ends came to 7 bases. The CDR3 extends over 13 amino acids. CDR1 and CDR2 from the germline V gene are LNHDA and SQIVND (reference sequence). DNA of the CDR3: TGTGCCAGTAGTGAGGGCGTGAACACTGAAGCTTTCTTT. It specifies CASSEGVNTEAFF.

This sequence joins TRBV3-1 (or the pseudogene TRBV3-2) and TRBJ2-5, with D perhaps matching TRBD2 (6 bases). CDR3 size: 14 residues. Deletions cut 0 bases from V and 5 bases from J, with 10 bases between. Germline assignment: CDR1 LGHDT and CDR2 YNNKEL (reference sequence). CDR3 amino acids: CASSQDLGTETQYF. The CDR3 DNA is TGTGCCAGCAGCCAAGATCTTGGGACTGAGACCCAGTACTTC.

The table lists this clone with a few counts. The chain joins TRBV11-2 to TRBJ2-3, with D tentatively TRBD1 (5 bases). The CDR3 contains 16 residues. Germline CDR1 SGHAT, CDR2 FQNNGV. Trimming took off 1 base at V and 0 bases at J, with 11 bases between the two ends. This chain's CDR3 is CASSLGKGMSTDTQYF. CDR3 DNA: TGTGCCAGCAGCTTAGGGAAGGGGATGAGCACAGATACGCAGTATTTT.

The chain has TRBV7-2 and TRBJ1-2, with D possibly matching TRBD1 (5 bases). Trimming removed 5 bases from V and 8 bases from J, with 15 bases in between. The CDR3 length is 13 residues. The germline V gene encodes CDR1 SGHTA and CDR2 FQGNSA. This CDR3 reads CASSGTAGDGYTF. The CDR3 DNA reads as TGTGCCAGCAGCGGGACGGCGGGGGACGGCTACACCTTC.

The chain joins TRBV7-3 to TRBJ2-5, with TRBD1 matching 7 bases. V shed 5 bases and J 0 bases; nucleotides not matched to a gene: 3. Germline CDR1 reads SGHTA; CDR2 reads FQGTGA. The CDR3 extends over 14 amino acids. DNA for the CDR3: TGTGCCAGCAGCCGAGGGACAGACCAAGAGACCCAGTACTTC. Amino acid sequence: CASSRGTDQETQYF.

The V and J genes are TRBV5-1 and TRBJ1-6; 7 bases match TRBD1. The CDR3 is 16 amino acids. J gave up 6 bases and V 4 bases, and 10 bases lay outside the gene matches. The V gene's germline CDR1 is SGHRS and CDR2 YFSETQ. This CDR3 is CASSQRQGLANSPLHF. In DNA form, the CDR3 reads TGCGCCAGCAGCCAAAGACAGGGATTGGCTAATTCACCCCTCCACTTT.

The chain joins TRBV27 to TRBJ1-1; tentatively, D is TRBD1 (5 bases). V was pared by 8 bases and J by 5 bases, with 15 bases between. There are 13 residues in the CDR3. In germline, CDR1 is MNHEY, CDR2 SMNVEV (reference sequence). The CDR3 region is CASCGREGTEAFF. CDR3 in DNA: TGTGCCAGCTGTGGACGGGAGGGGACTGAAGCTTTCTTT.

The J gene is TRBJ2-5, the V gene TRBV5-1; D perhaps matches TRBD1 (5 bases). The CDR3 is 14 amino acids. Germline lookup yields CDR1 SGHRS and CDR2 YFSETQ. The V gene lost 0 bases and the J gene lost 0 bases, with 6 bases spanning the gap. The CDR3 spells CASSLGRDQETQYF. DNA for the CDR3: TGCGCCAGCAGCTTGGGCAGGGACCAAGAGACCCAGTACTTC. Together with reference TRBV5-1 and TRBJ2-5, the CDR3 gives the full variable domain: KAGVTQTPRYLIKTRGQQVTLSCSPISGHRSVSWYQQTPGQGLQFLFEYFSETQRNKGNFPGRFSGRQFSNSRSEMNVSTLELGDSALYLCASSLGRDQETQYFGPGTRLLVL.

The chain links TRBV5-5 to TRBJ2-1; 8 nucleotides align to TRBD2. The CDR3 is made up of 18 amino acids. Germline values: CDR1 SGHKS, CDR2 YYEKEE (reference sequence). J was trimmed by 1 base and V by 0 bases; bases with no gene match: 9. CDR3 sequence reads: CASSLEWERGISYNEQFF. In DNA, the CDR3 is TGTGCCAGCAGCTTGGAATGGGAGCGGGGGATTTCCTACAATGAGCAGTTCTTC. The full variable domain, in which reference TRBV5-5 and TRBJ2-1 provide the parts outside the CDR3, is DAGVTQSPTHLIKTRGQQVTLRCSPISGHKSVSWYQQVLGQGPQFIFQYYEKEERGRGNFPDRFSARQFPNYSSELNVNALLLGDSALYLCASSLEWERGISYNEQFFGPGTRLTVL.

This chain links TRBV19 with TRBJ2-5; no reliable D call. V dropped 6 bases and J dropped 5 bases, with 13 bases sitting between them. Germline-derived CDR1 and CDR2 are LNHDA and SQIVND (reference sequence). This CDR3 has 13 residues. The CDR3 sequence: CASSVRRSETQYF. The CDR3 DNA reads as TGTGCCAGTAGCGTACGGAGATCGGAGACCCAGTACTTC.

The CDR3 DNA reads TGTGCCACTACCCGGACACCGGTAGGGTCCTACGAGCAGTACTTC. Protein sequence: CATTRTPVGSYEQYF. V and J are TRBV6-5 and TRBJ2-7; weak D call: TRBD1 (5 bases). This CDR3 is built from 15 residues. The ends were cut back, 10 bases at V and 1 base at J, with 20 bases in the middle. The germline V gene has CDR1 MNHEY and CDR2 SVGAGI.

This chain links TRBV6-2 or TRBV6-3 with TRBJ2-2, with TRBD2 matching over 16 bases. The V and J ends lost 2 bases and 1 base, in that order; junction bases with no gene match: 7. Germline CDR1 is MNHEY and CDR2 is SVGEGT. The CDR3 is made up of 20 amino acids. CDR3 sequence: CASSYAGLAGGPGNTGELFF. The CDR3 nucleotides read TGTGCCAGCAGTTACGCGGGACTAGCGGGAGGGCCGGGGAACACCGGGGAGCTGTTTTTT.

This rearrangement joins TRBV28 to TRBJ1-2; 7 positions match TRBD1. Germline V gene lookup returns CDR1 MDHEN and CDR2 SYDVKM. Losses at the gene ends were 6 bases for V and 6 bases for J; bases not matched to a gene: 1. The length of the CDR3 is 11 residues. CDR3 DNA sequence: TGTGCCAGCAGGACAGGGCATGGCTACACCTTC. The encoded protein is CASRTGHGYTF.

CDR3 in amino acids: CASSQVSSGRETQYF. The CDR3 DNA sequence: TGTGCCAGCAGCCAAGTTTCTAGCGGGAGAGAGACCCAGTACTTC. The chain recombines TRBV3-1 (or the pseudogene TRBV3-2) with TRBJ2-5, with 10 bases identical to TRBD2. The CDR3 spans 15 residues. Germline lookup yields CDR1 LGHDT and CDR2 YNNKEL (reference sequence). V dropped 1 base and J dropped 4; count of bases not matched to a gene: 3.